These T cell receptor beta chains were read from a single sample in a study of shared clonotypes between healthy human individuals. Assay used: immunoSEQ multiplex PCR; TCRdb lists only in-frame clones, some missing. The data hold more than 2 million clones, with approximately 96% observed a single time. The source material was naive CD4+ T cells sorted from blood. These receptors were collected from a young man in good health. CDR3s include the opening cysteine and the closing phenylalanine or tryptophan. Each record gives: V gene, clone size, J gene, D gene, CDR3 protein, CDR3 DNA. D genes are given only for firm matches. Some rows mark clone size as missing; the rest say once, few, many or name a class of expanded clone.

>TRBV10-3|NA|TRBJ1-1|NA
CAISEGQKNTEAFF
TGTGCCATCAGTGAAGGGCAGAAGAACACTGAAGCTTTCTTT
>TRBV9|once|TRBJ2-5|NA
CASSPQQVETQYF
TGTGCCAGCAGCCCGCAGCAGGTTGAGACCCAGTACTTC
>TRBV6-1|NA|TRBJ1-1|TRBD1
CASTSSGTVNTEAFF
TGTGCCAGCACCTCCTCCGGGACAGTGAACACTGAAGCTTTCTTT
>TRBV7-9|NA|TRBJ2-1|NA
CASSYRLEPYNEQFF
TGTGCCAGCAGCTACCGCTTGGAACCCTACAATGAGCAGTTCTTC
>TRBV11-2|NA|TRBJ1-2|NA
CASSLDGVIGYTF
TGTGCCAGCAGCTTAGATGGGGTGATTGGCTACACCTTC
>TRBV9|once|TRBJ2-7|NA
CASSVGSPSYEQYF
TGTGCCAGCAGCGTAGGATCACCTTCCTACGAGCAGTACTTC
>TRBV30|few|TRBJ1-3|NA
CAWSHGNSGNTIYF
TGTGCCTGGAGTCATGGCAACTCTGGAAACACCATATATTTT
>TRBV11-2|NA|TRBJ2-7|TRBD2
CASSLSLAVRYEQYF
TGTGCCAGCAGCTTAAGTCTAGCGGTGAGATACGAGCAGTACTTC
>TRBV5-1|NA|TRBJ1-4|TRBD1
CASSGGQGSVNEKLFF
TGCGCCAGCAGCGGGGGACAGGGAAGTGTTAATGAAAAACTGTTTTTT
>TRBV5-4|NA|TRBJ1-2|NA
CASSFELGIGGYTF
TGTGCCAGCAGCTTCGAATTAGGGATTGGTGGCTACACCTTC